The clone carrying this T cell receptor (beta chain) was detected only once. Here immunoSEQ multiplex PCR was the method, and the copy in TCRdb shows in-frame clones only, minus some. Found here are about 600,000 clones, roughly 98% of them singletons; the top ten hold approximately 0.33%. This sample was included in a study of shared clonotypes between healthy human individuals. CD45RO-negative cells were positively selected for CCR7, leaving out terminally differentiated effector memory CD45RA+ cells. The sample consisted of naive CD8+ T cells sorted from blood. The receptor was isolated from a man aged 25-40 years in good health.

The DNA for the CDR3 is TGCGCCAGCAGCGTCCGGGACTCCCCCCACGAGCAGTACTTC. This sequence encodes CASSVRDSPHEQYF. The rearrangement links TRBV5-1 to TRBJ2-7, with D perhaps TRBD2 (6 bases). The V end lost 4 bases, the J end lost 5 bases, and 16 bases lay between the germline ends. The CDR3 has 14 amino acids. Germline V gene data show CDR1 as SGHRS and CDR2 as YFSETQ.